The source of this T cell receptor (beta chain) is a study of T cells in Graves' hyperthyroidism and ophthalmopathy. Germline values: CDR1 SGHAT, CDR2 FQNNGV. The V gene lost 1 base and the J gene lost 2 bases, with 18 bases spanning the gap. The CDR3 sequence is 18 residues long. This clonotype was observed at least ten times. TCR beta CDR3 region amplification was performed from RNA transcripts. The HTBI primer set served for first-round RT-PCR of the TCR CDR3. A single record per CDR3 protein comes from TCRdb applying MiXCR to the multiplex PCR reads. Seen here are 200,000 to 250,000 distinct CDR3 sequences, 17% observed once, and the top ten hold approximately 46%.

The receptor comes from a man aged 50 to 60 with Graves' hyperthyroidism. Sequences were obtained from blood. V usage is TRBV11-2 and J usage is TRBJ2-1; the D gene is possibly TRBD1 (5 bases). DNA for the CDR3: TGTGCCAGCAGCTTAGCCGGCCCTTGGGCCAGGGCCTACAATGAGCAGTTCTTC. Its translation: CASSLAGPWARAYNEQFF. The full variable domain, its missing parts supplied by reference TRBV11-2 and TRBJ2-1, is EAGVAQSPRYKIIEKRQSVAFWCNPISGHATLYWYQQILGQGPKLLIQFQNNGVVDDSQLPKDRFSAERLKGVDSTLKIQPAKLEDSAVYLCASSLAGPWARAYNEQFFGPGTRLTVL.